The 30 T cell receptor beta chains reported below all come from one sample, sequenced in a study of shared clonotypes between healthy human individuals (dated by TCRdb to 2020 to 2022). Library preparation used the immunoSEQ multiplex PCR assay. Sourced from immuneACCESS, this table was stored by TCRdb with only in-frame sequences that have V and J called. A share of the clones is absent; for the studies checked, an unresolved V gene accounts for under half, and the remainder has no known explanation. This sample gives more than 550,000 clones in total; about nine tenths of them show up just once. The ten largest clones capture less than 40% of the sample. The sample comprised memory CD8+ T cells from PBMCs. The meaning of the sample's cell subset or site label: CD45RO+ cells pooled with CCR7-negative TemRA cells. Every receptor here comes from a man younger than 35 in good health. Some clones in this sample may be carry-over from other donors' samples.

The DNA of the CDR3 is TGTGCCAGCAGTGTGGCACGGGGTGAAAAACTGTTTTTT. This sequence encodes CASSVARGEKLFF. The V call is TRBV2, the J call TRBJ1-4, with D uncertain. From germline, CDR1 is SNHLY and CDR2 FYNNEI. This CDR3 spans 13 amino acids. Trimming took off 4 bases at V and 7 bases at J, with 10 bases between the two ends.

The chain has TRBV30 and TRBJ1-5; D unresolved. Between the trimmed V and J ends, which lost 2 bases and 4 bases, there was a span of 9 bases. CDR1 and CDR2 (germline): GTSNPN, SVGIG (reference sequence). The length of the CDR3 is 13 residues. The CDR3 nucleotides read TGTGCCTGGAGTCTCGGGGTAAATCAGCCCCAGCATTTT. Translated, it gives CAWSLGVNQPQHF.

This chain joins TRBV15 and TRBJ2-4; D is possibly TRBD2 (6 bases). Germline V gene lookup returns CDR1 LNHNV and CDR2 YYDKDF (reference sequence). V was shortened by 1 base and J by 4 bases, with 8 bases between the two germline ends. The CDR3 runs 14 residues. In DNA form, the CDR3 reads TGTGCCACCAGCAGAGGGGGAGGAAAAAACATTCAGTACTTC. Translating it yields CATSRGGGKNIQYF.

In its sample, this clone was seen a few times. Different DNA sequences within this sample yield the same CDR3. The CDR3 region has the DNA TGTGCCAGTAGTTACGGCCAGAACACTGAAGCTTTCTTT. Its translation is CASSYGQNTEAFF. The rearrangement links TRBV19 to TRBJ1-1; no clear D gene. The germline V gene encodes CDR1 LNHDA and CDR2 SQIVND (reference sequence). The CDR3 covers 13 residues. V shed 5 bases and J shed 1 base, with 8 bases lying between them.

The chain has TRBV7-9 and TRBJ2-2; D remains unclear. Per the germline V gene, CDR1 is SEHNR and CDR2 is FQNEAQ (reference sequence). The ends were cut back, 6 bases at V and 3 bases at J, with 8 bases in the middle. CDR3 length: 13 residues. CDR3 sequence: CASSFRDTGELFF. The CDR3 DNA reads TGTGCCAGCAGTTTTAGAGACACCGGGGAGCTGTTTTTT.

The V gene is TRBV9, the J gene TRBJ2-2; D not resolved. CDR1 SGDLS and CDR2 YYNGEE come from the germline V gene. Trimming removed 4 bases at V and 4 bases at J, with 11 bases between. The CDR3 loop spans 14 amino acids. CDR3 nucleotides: TGTGCCAGCAGCTCGAACTCGCGCACCGGGGAGCTGTTTTTT. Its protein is CASSSNSRTGELFF.

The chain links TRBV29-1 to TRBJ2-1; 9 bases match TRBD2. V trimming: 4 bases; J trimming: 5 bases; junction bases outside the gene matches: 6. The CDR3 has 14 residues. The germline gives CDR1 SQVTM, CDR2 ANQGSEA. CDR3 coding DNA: TGCAGCGTTGGAGTGACTAGCGGACACAATGAGCAGTTCTTC. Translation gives CSVGVTSGHNEQFF.

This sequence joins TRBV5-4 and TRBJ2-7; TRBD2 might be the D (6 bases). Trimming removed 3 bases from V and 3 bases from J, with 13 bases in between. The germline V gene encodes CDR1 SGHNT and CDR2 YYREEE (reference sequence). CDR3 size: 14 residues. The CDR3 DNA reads TGTGCCAGCAGCTCGGGGGACGCAGGCTACGAGCAGTACTTC. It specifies CASSSGDAGYEQYF.

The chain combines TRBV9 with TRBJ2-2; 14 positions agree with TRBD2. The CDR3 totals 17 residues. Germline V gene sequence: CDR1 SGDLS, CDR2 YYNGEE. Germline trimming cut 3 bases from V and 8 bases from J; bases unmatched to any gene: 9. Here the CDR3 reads CASSGMGLAGAGGELFF. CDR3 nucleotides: TGTGCCAGCAGCGGAATGGGACTAGCGGGAGCGGGGGGGGAGCTGTTTTTT.

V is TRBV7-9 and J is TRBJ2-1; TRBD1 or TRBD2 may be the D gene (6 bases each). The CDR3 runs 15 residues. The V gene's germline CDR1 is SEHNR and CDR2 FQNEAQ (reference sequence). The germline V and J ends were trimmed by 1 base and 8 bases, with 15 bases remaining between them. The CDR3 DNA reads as TGTGCCAGCAGCTTAGAGGTAGGGGGGCTCTATGAGCAGTTCTTC. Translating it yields CASSLEVGGLYEQFF.

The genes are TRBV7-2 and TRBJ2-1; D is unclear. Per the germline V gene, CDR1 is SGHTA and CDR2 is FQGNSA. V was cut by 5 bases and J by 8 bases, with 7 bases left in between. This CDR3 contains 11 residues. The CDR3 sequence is CASSPGYEQFF. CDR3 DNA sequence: TGTGCCAGCAGCCCAGGATATGAGCAGTTCTTC.

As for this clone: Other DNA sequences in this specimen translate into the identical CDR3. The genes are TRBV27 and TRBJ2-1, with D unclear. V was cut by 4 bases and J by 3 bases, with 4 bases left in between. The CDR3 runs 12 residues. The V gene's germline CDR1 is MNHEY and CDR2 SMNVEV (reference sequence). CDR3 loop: CASSSDYNEQFF. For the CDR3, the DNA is TGTGCCAGCAGTTCTGACTACAATGAGCAGTTCTTC.

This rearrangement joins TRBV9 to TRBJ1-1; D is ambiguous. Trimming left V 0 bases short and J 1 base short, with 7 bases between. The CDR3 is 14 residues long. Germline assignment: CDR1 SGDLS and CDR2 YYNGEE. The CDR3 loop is CASSVDEENTEAFF. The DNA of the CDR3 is TGTGCCAGCAGCGTAGATGAGGAGAACACTGAAGCTTTCTTT. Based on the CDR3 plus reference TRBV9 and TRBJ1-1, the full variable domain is DSGVTQTPKHLITATGQRVTLRCSPRSGDLSVYWYQQSLDQGLQFLIQYYNGEERAKGNILERFSAQQFPDLHSELNLSSLELGDSALYFCASSVDEENTEAFFGQGTRLTVV.

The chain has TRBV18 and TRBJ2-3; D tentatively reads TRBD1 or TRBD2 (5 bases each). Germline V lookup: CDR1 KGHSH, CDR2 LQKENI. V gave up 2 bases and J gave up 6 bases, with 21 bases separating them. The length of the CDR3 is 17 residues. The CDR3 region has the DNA TGTGCCAGCTCACCAATCGCCAGGGACCGCGCATCGGATACGCAGTATTTT. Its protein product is CASSPIARDRASDTQYF. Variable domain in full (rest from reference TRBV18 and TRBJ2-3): NAGVMQNPRHLVRRRGQEARLRCSPMKGHSHVYWYRQLPEEGLKFMVYLQKENIIDESGMPKERFSAEFPKEGPSILRIQQVVRGDSAAYFCASSPIARDRASDTQYFGPGTRLTVL.

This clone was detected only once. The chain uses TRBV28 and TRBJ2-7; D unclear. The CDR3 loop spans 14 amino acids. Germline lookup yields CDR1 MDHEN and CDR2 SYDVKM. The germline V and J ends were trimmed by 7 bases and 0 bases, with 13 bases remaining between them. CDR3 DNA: TGTGCCAGCACCCGAGTTTCCAGCTCCTACGAGCAGTACTTC. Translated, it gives CASTRVSSSYEQYF.

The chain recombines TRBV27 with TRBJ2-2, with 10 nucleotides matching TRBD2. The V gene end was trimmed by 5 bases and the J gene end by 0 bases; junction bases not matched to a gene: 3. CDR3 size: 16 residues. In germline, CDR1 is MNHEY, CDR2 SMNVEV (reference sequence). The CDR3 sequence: CASSTGLAANTGELFF. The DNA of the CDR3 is TGTGCCAGCAGTACCGGACTAGCGGCGAACACCGGGGAGCTGTTTTTT.

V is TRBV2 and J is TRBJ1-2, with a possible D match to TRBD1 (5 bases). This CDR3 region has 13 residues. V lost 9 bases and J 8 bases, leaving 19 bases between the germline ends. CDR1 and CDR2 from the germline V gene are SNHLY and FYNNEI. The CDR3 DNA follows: TGTGCCAGACAAGAATATGGGGGGGAGGGCTACACCTTC. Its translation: CARQEYGGEGYTF.

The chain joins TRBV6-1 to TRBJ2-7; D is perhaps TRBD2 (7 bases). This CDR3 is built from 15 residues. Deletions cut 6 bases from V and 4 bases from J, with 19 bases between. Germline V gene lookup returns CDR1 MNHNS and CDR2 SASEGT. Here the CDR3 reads CASRVGAGRGYEQYF. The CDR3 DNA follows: TGTGCCAGCAGAGTCGGAGCGGGAAGGGGGTACGAGCAGTACTTC.

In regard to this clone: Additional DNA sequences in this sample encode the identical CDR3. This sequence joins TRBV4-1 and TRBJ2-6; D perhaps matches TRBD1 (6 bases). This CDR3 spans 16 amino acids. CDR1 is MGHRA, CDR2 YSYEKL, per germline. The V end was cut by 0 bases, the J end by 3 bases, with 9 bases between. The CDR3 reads CASSQDRGSGANVLTF. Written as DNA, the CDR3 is TGCGCCAGCAGCCAAGACAGGGGCAGTGGGGCCAACGTCCTGACTTTC.

CDR3 loop: CASSTDLRDRMYEQYF. The CDR3 DNA is TGCGCCAGCAGCACCGACCTCCGGGACAGAATGTACGAGCAGTACTTC. V usage is TRBV5-1 and J usage is TRBJ2-7, with 7 bases matching TRBD1. The germline V gene has CDR1 SGHRS and CDR2 YFSETQ. V trimming: 4 bases; J trimming: 4 bases; junction bases outside the gene matches: 14. This CDR3 contains 16 residues.

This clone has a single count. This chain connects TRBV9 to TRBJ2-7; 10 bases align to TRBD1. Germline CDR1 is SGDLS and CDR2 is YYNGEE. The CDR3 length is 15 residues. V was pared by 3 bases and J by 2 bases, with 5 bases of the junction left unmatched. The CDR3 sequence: CASSAEGQGAYEQYF. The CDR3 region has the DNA TGTGCCAGCAGCGCCGAAGGACAGGGGGCCTACGAGCAGTACTTC.

CDR3 DNA sequence: TGCGCCAGCAGCTGGACTAGCGGGAGGGCCGGCACCGGGGAGCTGTTTTTT. Translated: CASSWTSGRAGTGELFF. J is TRBJ2-2 and V is TRBV5-1; 15 bases map to TRBD2. Losses at the gene ends were 3 bases for V and 4 bases for J; bases not matched to a gene: 4. This CDR3 contains 17 residues. Germline V gene data show CDR1 as SGHRS and CDR2 as YFSETQ. The full variable domain, with the rest looked up from reference TRBV5-1 and TRBJ2-2, is KAGVTQTPRYLIKTRGQQVTLSCSPISGHRSVSWYQQTPGQGLQFLFEYFSETQRNKGNFPGRFSGRQFSNSRSEMNVSTLELGDSALYLCASSWTSGRAGTGELFFGEGSRLTVL.

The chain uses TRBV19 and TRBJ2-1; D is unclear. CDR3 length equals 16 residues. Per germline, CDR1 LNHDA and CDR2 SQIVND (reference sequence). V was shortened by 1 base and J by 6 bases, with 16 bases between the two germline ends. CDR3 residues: CASSIGVPLPSNEQFF. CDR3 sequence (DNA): TGTGCCAGTAGTATAGGGGTACCCCTCCCCTCCAATGAGCAGTTCTTC.

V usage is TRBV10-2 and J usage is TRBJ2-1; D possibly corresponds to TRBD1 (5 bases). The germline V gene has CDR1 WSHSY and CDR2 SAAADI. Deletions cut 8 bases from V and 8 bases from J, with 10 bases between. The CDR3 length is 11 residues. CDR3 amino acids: CASGAPYEQFF. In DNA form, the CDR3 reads TGCGCCAGCGGGGCCCCCTATGAGCAGTTCTTC.

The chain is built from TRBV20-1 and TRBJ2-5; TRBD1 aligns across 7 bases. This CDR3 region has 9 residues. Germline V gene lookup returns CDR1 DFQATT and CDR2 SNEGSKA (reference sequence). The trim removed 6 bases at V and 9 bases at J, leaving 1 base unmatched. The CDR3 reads CSATGAQYF. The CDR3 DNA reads TGCAGTGCCACAGGGGCCCAGTACTTC.

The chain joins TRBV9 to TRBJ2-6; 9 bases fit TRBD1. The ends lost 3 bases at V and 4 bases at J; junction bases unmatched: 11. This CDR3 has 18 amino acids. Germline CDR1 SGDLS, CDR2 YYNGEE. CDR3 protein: CASSAPRDRVSGANVLTF. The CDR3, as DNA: TGTGCCAGCAGCGCACCCCGGGACAGGGTCTCAGGGGCCAACGTCCTGACTTTC. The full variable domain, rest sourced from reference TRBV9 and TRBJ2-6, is DSGVTQTPKHLITATGQRVTLRCSPRSGDLSVYWYQQSLDQGLQFLIQYYNGEERAKGNILERFSAQQFPDLHSELNLSSLELGDSALYFCASSAPRDRVSGANVLTFGAGSRLTVL.

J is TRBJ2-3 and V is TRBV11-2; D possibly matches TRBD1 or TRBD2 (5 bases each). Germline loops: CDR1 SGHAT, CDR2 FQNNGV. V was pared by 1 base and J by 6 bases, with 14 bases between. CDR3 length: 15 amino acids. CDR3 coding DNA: TGTGCCAGCAGCTTAGGGAGTAGGGGACGGGATACGCAGTATTTT. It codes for CASSLGSRGRDTQYF.

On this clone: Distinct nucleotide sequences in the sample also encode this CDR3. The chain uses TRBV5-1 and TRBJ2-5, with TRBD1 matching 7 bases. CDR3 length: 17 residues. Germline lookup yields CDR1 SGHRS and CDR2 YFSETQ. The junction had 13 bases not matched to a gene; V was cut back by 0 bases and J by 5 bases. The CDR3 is CASSLETGTEGGETQYF. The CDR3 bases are TGCGCCAGCAGCTTGGAAACCGGGACAGAGGGCGGGGAGACCCAGTACTTC.

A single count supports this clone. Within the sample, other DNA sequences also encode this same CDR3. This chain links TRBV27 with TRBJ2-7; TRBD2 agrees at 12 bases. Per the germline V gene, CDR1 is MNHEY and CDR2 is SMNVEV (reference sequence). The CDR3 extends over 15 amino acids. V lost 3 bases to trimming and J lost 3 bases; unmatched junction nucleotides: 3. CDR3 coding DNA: TGTGCCAGCAGTTTCGGACTAGCGGGAAGCTACGAGCAGTACTTC. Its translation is CASSFGLAGSYEQYF.

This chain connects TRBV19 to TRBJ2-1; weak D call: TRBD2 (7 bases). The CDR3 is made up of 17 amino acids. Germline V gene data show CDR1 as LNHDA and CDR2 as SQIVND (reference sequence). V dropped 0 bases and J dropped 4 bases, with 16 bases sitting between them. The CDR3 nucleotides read TGTGCCAGTAGTATAGAGGGTGTCCGGGGGGCATACAATGAGCAGTTCTTC. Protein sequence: CASSIEGVRGAYNEQFF.